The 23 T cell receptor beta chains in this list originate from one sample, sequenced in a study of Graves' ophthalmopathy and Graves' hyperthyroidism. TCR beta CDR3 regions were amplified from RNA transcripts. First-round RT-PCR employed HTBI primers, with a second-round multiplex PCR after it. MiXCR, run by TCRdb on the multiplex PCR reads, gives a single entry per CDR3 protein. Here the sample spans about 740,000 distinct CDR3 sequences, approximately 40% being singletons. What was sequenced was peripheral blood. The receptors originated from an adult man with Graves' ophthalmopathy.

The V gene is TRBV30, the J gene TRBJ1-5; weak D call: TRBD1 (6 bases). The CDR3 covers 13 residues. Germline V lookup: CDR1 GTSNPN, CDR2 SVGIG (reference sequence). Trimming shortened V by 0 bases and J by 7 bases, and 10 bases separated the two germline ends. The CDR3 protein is CAWSVGGGQPQHF. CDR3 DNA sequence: TGTGCCTGGAGTGTCGGTGGGGGCCAGCCCCAGCATTTT.

The CDR3 nucleotides read TGTGCCAGCAGTTTTTACAGGGGCGGCGGCAATCAGCCCCAGCATTTT. It translates to CASSFYRGGGNQPQHF. The chain has TRBV25-1 and TRBJ1-5, with 7 bases aligning to TRBD1. The ends lost 5 bases at V and 2 bases at J; junction bases unmatched: 9. This CDR3 is built from 16 residues. Germline values: CDR1 MGHDK, CDR2 SYGVNS.

CDR3 loop: CSATSGTGGYEQYF. CDR3 bases: TGCAGTGCTACCTCCGGGACAGGGGGTTACGAGCAGTACTTC. The gene calls are TRBV20-1 and TRBJ2-7; 11 nucleotides match TRBD1. Per germline, CDR1 DFQATT and CDR2 SNEGSKA (reference sequence). J lost 4 bases, V lost 4 bases, and 6 bases had no gene match. This CDR3 comprises 14 residues.

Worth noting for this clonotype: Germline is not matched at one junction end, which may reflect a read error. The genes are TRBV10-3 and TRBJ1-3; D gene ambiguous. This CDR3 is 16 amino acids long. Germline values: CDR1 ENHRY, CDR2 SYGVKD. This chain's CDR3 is CASSSGPFSSGNTIYF. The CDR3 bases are TGTGCCAGCAGTTCCGGACCCTTTTCCTCTGGAAACACCATATATTTT.

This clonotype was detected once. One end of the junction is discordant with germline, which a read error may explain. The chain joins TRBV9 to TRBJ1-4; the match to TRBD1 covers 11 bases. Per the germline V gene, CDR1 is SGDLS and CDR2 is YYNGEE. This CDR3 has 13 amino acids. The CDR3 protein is CASSPGQGGKSVF. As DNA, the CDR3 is TGTGCCAGCAGCCCGGGACAGGGGGGCAAGAGTGTTTTT.

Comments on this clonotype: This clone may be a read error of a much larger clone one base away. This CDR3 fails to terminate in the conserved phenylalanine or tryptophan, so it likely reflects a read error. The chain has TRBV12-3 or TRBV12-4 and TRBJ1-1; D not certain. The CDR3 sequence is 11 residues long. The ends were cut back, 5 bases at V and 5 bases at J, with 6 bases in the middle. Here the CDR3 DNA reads TGTGCCAGCAGTGAACAGACTGAAGCTTTCCTT. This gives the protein CASSEQTEAFL.

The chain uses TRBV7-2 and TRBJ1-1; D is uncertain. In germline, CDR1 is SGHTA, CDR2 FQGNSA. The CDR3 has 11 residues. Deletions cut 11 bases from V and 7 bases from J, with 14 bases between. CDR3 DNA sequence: TGTGCCTGGAGTCTAAAGGTTGAAGCTTTCTTT. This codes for CAWSLKVEAFF. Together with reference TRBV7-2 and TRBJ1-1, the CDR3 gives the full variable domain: GAGVSQSPSNKVTEKGKDVELRCDPISGHTALYWYRQSLGQGLEFLIYFQGNSAPDKSGLPSDRFSAERTGGSVSTLTIQRTQQEDSAVYLCAWSLKVEAFFGQGTRLTVV.

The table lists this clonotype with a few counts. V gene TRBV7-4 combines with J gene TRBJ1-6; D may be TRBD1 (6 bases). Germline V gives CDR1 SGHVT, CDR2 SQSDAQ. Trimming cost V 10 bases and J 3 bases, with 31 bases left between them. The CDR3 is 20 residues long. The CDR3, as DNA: TGTGCCACGCCTGGGACAAGGCCACCTACGCAGCTAAACTATAATTCACCCCTCCACTTT. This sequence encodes CATPGTRPPTQLNYNSPLHF.

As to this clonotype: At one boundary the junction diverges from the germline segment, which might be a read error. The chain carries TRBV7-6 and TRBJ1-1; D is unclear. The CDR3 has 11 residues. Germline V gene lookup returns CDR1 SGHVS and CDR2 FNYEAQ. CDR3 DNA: TGTGCCCTCGGTAGGAACACTGAAGCTTCCTTT. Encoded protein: CALGRNTEASF.

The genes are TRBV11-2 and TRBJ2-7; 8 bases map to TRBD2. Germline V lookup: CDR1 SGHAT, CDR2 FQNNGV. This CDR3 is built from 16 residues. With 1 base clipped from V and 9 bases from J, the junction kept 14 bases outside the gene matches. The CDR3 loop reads CASSLAGRLGLVSQYF. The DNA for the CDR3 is TGTGCCAGCAGCTTAGCGGGACGCTTGGGACTAGTGTCGCAGTACTTC.

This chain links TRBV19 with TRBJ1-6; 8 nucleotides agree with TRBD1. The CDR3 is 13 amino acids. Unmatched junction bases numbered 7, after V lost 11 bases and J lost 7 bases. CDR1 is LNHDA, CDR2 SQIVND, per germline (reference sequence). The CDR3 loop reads CAWRGQDNSPLHF. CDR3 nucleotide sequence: TGTGCCTGGAGGGGACAGGACAATTCACCCCTCCACTTT.

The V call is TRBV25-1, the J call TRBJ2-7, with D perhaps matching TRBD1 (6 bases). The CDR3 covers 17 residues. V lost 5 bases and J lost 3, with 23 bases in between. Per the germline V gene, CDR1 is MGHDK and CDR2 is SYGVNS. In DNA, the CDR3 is TGTGCCAGCAGTCCACGCGTCGGAACAGGGAATTTCTACGAGCAGTACTTC. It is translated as CASSPRVGTGNFYEQYF.

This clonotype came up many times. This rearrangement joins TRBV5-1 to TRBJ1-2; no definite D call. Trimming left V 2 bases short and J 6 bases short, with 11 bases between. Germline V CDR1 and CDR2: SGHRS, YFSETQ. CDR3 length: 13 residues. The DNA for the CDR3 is TGCGCCAGCAGCTTAGAAGGTGTCGATGGCTACACCTTC. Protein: CASSLEGVDGYTF. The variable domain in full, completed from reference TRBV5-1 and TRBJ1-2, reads KAGVTQTPRYLIKTRGQQVTLSCSPISGHRSVSWYQQTPGQGLQFLFEYFSETQRNKGNFPGRFSGRQFSNSRSEMNVSTLELGDSALYLCASSLEGVDGYTFGSGTRLTVV.

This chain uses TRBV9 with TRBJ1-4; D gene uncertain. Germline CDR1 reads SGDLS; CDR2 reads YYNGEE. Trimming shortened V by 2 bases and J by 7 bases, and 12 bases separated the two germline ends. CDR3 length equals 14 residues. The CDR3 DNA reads TGTGCCAGCAGCGTGACTAGCGGGAGTGAAAAACTGTTTTTT. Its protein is CASSVTSGSEKLFF.

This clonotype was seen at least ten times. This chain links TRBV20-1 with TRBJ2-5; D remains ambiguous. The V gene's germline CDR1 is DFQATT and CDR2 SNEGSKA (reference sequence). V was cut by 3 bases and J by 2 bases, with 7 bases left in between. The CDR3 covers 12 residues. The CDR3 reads CSASPRQETQYF. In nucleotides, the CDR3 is TGCAGTGCTAGCCCCAGGCAAGAGACCCAGTACTTC.

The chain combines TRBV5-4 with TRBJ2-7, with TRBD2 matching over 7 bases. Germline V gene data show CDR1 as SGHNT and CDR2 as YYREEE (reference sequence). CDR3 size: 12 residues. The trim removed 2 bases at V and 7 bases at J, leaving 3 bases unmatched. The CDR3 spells CASSLPGREQYF. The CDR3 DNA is TGTGCCAGCAGCTTACCCGGGAGGGAGCAGTACTTC.

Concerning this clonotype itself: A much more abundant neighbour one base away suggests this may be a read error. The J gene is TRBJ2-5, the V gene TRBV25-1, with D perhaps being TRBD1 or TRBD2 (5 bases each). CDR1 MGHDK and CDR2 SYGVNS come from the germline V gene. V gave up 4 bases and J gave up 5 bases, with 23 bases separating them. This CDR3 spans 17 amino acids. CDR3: CASSGLARGRLGETQYF. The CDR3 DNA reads TGTGCCAGCAGTGGATTAGCGAGGGGCCGCCTGGGGGAGACCCAGTACTTC. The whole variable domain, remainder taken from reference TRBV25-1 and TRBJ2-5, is EADIYQTPRYLVIGTGKKITLECSQTMGHDKMYWYQQDPGMELHLIHYSYGVNSTEKGDLSSESTVSRIRTEHFPLTLESARPSHTSQYLCASSGLARGRLGETQYFGPGTRLLVL.

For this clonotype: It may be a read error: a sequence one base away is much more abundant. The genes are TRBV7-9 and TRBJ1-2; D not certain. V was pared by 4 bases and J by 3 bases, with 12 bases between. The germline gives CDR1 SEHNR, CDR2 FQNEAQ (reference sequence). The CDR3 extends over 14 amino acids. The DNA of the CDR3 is TGTGCCAGCAGCTCCGAGACGGCATACTATGGCTACACCTTC. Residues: CASSSETAYYGYTF. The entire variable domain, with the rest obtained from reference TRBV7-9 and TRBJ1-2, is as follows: DTGVSQNPRHKITKRGQNVTFRCDPISEHNRLYWYRQTLGQGPEFLTYFQNEAQLEKSRLLSDRFSAERPKGSFSTLEIQRTEQGDSAMYLCASSSETAYYGYTFGSGTRLTVV.

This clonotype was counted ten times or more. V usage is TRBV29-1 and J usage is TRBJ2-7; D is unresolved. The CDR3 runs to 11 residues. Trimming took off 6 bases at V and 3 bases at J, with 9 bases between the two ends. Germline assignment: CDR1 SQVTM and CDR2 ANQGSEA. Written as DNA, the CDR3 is TGCAGCGTGTTCGTAAACTACGAGCAGTACTTC. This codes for CSVFVNYEQYF.

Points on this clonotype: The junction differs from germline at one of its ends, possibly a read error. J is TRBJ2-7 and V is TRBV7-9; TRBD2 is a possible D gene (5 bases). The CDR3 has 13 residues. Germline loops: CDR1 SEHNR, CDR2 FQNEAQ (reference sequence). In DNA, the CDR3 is TGCGCCAGCAGCCAAGAATCGGGGTGGGAGCAGTACTTC. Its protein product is CASSQESGWEQYF.

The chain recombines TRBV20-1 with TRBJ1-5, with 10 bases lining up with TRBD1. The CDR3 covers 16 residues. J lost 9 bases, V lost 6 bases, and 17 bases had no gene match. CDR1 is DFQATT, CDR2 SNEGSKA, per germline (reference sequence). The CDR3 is CSASDGTGAPWGPQHF. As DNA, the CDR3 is TGCAGTGCCTCAGACGGGACAGGGGCTCCCTGGGGGCCCCAGCATTTT.

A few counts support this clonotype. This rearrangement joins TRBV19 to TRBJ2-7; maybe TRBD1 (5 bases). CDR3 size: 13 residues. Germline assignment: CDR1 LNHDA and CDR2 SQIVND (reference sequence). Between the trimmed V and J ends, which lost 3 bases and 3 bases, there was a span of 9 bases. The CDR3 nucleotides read TGTGCCAGTAGTATGGACACAAACTACGAGCAGTACTTC. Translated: CASSMDTNYEQYF.

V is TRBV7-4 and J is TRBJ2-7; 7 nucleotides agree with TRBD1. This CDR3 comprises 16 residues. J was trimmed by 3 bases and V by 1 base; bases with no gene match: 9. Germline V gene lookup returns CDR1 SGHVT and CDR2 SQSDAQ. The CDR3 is CASSLVSGGQVYEQYF. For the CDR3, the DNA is TGTGCCAGCAGCTTAGTGTCGGGCGGACAGGTCTACGAGCAGTACTTC.